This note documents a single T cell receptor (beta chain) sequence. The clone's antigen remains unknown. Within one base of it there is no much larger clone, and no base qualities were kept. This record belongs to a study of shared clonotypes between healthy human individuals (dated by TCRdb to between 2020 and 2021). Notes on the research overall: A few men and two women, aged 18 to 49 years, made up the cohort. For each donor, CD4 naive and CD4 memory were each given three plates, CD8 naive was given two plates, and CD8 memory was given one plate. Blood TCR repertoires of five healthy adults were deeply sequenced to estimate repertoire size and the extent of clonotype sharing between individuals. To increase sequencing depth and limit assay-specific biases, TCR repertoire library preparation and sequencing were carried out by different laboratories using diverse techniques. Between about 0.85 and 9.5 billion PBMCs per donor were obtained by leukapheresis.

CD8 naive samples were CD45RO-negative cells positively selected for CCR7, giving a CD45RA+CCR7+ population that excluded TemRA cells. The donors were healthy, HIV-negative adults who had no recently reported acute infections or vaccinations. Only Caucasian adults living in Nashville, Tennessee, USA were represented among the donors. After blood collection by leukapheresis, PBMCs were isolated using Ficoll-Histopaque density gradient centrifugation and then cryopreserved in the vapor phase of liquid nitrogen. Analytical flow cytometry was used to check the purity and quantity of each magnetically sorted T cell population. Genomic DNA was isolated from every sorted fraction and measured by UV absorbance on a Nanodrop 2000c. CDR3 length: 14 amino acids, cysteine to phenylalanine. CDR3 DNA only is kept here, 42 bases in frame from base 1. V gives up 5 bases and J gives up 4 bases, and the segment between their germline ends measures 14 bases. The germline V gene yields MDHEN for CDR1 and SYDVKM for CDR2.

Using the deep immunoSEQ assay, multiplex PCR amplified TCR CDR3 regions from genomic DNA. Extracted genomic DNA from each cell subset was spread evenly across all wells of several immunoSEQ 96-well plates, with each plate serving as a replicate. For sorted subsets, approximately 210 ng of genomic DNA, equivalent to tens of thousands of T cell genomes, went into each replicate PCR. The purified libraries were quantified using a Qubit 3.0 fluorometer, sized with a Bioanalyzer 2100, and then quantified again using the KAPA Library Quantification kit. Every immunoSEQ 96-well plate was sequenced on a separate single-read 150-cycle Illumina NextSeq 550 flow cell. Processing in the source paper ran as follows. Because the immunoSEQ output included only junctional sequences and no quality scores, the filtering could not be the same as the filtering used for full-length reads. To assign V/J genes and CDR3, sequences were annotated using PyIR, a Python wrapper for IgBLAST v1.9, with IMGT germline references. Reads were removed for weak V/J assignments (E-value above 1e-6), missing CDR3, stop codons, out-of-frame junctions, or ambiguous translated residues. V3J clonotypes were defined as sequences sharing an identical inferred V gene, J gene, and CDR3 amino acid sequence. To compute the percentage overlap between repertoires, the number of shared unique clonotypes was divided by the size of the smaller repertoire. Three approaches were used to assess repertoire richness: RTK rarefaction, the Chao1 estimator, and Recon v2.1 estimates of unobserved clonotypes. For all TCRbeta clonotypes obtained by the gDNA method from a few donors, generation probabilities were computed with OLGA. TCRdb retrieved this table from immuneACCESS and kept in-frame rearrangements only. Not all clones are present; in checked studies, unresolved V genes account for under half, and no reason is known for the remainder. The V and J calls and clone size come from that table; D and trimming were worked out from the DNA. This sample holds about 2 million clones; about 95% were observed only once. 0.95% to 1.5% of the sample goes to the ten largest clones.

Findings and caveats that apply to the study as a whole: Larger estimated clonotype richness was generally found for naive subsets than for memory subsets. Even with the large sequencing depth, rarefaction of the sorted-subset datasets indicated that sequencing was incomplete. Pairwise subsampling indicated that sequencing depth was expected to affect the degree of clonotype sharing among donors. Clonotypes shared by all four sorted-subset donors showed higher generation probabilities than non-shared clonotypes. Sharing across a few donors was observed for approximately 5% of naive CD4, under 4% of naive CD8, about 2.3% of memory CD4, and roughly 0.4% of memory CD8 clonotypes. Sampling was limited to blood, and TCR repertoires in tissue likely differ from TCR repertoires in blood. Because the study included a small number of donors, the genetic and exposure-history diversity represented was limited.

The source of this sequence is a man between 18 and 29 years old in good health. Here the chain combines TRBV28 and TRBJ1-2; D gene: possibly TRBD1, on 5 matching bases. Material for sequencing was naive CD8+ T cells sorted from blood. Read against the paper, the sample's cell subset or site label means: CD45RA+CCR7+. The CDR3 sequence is CASSPSQGAYGYTF. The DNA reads TGTGCCAGCAGTCCGTCGCAGGGTGCCTATGGCTACACCTTC.